The 22 T cell receptor beta chains listed next were all sequenced from one sample in a study of T cell repertoires in cytomegalovirus infection. Antigens of these TCRs are unknown. TCRdb used MiXCR to reprocess the reads, holding one entry per CDR3 protein. Here the sample spans some 800,000 distinct CDR3 sequences, approximately 29% being singletons. Here the sequenced sample was cultured CD8+ T cells from PBMCs, taken from culture after CMV antigen stimulation. These receptors originate from a human donor in good health (CMV status not recorded). Some clones in this sample may be carry-over from other donors' samples.

This clonotype was recorded at least ten times. The chain is built from TRBV7-6 and TRBJ2-3; D is undetermined. Trimming took off 5 bases at V and 3 bases at J, with 12 bases between the two ends. The CDR3 runs to 14 residues. The V gene's germline CDR1 is SGHVS and CDR2 FNYEAQ. CDR3 amino acids: CASSPDSWTDTQYF. As DNA, the CDR3 is TGTGCCAGCAGCCCGGATTCTTGGACAGATACGCAGTATTTT.

This clonotype was found a few times. The gene calls are TRBV7-9 and TRBJ2-2; no clear D gene. Germline lookup yields CDR1 SEHNR and CDR2 FQNEAQ (reference sequence). The CDR3 runs 14 residues. Trimming took off 8 bases at V and 2 bases at J, with 12 bases between the two ends. The CDR3 coding sequence is TGTGCCAGCCCCGTCAGAGAAAACACCGGGGAGCTGTTTTTT. The encoded protein is CASPVRENTGELFF.

This clonotype has ten or more counts. The chain carries TRBV7-2 and TRBJ2-1, with a weak D call TRBD2 (6 bases). Germline values: CDR1 SGHTA, CDR2 FQGNSA. The CDR3 has 15 amino acids. Trimming took 1 base from V and 2 from J, leaving 9 bases between them. The CDR3 region is CASSLVAAAYNEQFF. In DNA, the CDR3 is TGTGCCAGCAGCTTAGTAGCGGCCGCCTACAATGAGCAGTTCTTC. Full variable domain (rest looked up from reference TRBV7-2 and TRBJ2-1): GAGVSQSPSNKVTEKGKDVELRCDPISGHTALYWYRQSLGQGLEFLIYFQGNSAPDKSGLPSDRFSAERTGGSVSTLTIQRTQQEDSAVYLCASSLVAAAYNEQFFGPGTRLTVL.

This clonotype was seen only a few times. For the CDR3, the DNA is TGTGCCAGCAGCTCGGGACAGGGGGCGAGCGACGAGCAGTACTTC. As protein: CASSSGQGASDEQYF. This sequence joins TRBV5-5 and TRBJ2-7, with 12 bases that match TRBD1. The germline V gene encodes CDR1 SGHKS and CDR2 YYEKEE (reference sequence). CDR3 length: 15 residues. The V gene end was trimmed by 3 bases and the J gene end by 5 bases; junction bases not matched to a gene: 6.

V gene TRBV12-5 combines with J gene TRBJ1-1; TRBD1 is a possible D gene (6 bases). The germline gives CDR1 LGHNT, CDR2 FRNRAP. The CDR3 has 16 residues. V was pared by 3 bases and J by 1 base, with 15 bases between. The CDR3 protein is CASGFRTGSENTEAFF. As DNA, the CDR3 is TGTGCTAGTGGTTTCCGTACAGGGTCAGAGAACACTGAAGCTTTCTTT.

This clonotype was detected ten times or more. The chain carries TRBV27 and TRBJ2-1, with 9 bases matching TRBD1. Trimming took 8 bases from V and 4 from J; bases not matched to a gene: 9. Germline values: CDR1 MNHEY, CDR2 SMNVEV (reference sequence). The CDR3 totals 15 residues. CDR3 residues: CASCPRGQGYNEQFF. As DNA, the CDR3 is TGTGCCAGCTGTCCCCGAGGACAGGGGTACAATGAGCAGTTCTTC.

This chain links TRBV2 with TRBJ2-2; a weak D match, TRBD1 (5 bases). Germline CDR1 and CDR2: SNHLY and FYNNEI. CDR3 size: 16 residues. V lost 7 bases and J 2 bases, leaving 17 bases between the germline ends. The CDR3 reads CASTDKQATNTGELFF. The CDR3 region has the DNA TGTGCCAGCACCGACAAACAGGCCACCAACACCGGGGAGCTGTTTTTT.

The chain uses TRBV12-3 or TRBV12-4 and TRBJ2-3, with a weak D call TRBD2 (6 bases). V was cut by 7 bases and J by 3 bases, with 8 bases left in between. There are 12 residues in the CDR3. The CDR3 loop reads CASTRGTDTQYF. The CDR3 bases are TGTGCCAGCACACGGGGGACAGATACGCAGTATTTT.

V gene TRBV18 combines with J gene TRBJ2-3; 10 positions agree with TRBD1. Germline trimming cut 3 bases from V and 4 bases from J; bases unmatched to any gene: 7. The CDR3 is 16 residues long. Germline V gene sequence: CDR1 KGHSH, CDR2 LQKENI. DNA for the CDR3: TGTGCCAGCTCACCCCGACAGGGGGCATCTGCAGATACGCAGTATTTT. It encodes CASSPRQGASADTQYF.

In its sample, this clonotype was seen many times. A read error may account for a junction end that differs from germline. The chain combines TRBV7-2 with TRBJ2-3; D uncertain. The CDR3 length is 11 residues. Germline CDR1 SGHTA, CDR2 FQGNSA. CDR3 DNA sequence: TGTGCCAGCAGCTTAGATCGTACGCGGTATTTT. Translating it yields CASSLDRTRYF.

This chain links TRBV6-1 with TRBJ1-1, with TRBD1 matching over 8 bases. From germline, CDR1 is MNHNS and CDR2 SASEGT. CDR3 length: 15 amino acids. After removal of 3 bases from V and 2 bases from J, the junction contained 5 bases not matched to a gene. This CDR3 reads CASSDRTGINTEAFF. The CDR3 nucleotides are TGTGCCAGCAGTGATCGGACAGGGATTAACACTGAAGCTTTCTTT.

The chain employs TRBV10-2 and TRBJ2-7, with 12 nucleotides matching TRBD1. Germline V gives CDR1 WSHSY, CDR2 SAAADI. Losses at the gene ends were 8 bases for V and 4 bases for J; bases not matched to a gene: 15. CDR3 length: 17 amino acids. The CDR3 bases are TGCGCCAGCGCCCGGGACAGGGGGCTAATAACCCTATACGAGCAGTACTTC. The encoded protein is CASARDRGLITLYEQYF.

This clonotype was counted only a few times. The chain has TRBV14 and TRBJ1-4; D perhaps matches TRBD1 (5 bases). The CDR3 covers 16 residues. The germline V and J ends were trimmed by 3 bases and 4 bases, with 15 bases remaining between them. Germline-derived CDR1 and CDR2 are SGHDN and FVKESK. CDR3: CASSQRFGTDNEKLFF. The CDR3 DNA sequence: TGTGCCAGCAGCCAGCGCTTCGGGACGGATAATGAAAAACTGTTTTTT.

This clonotype has just a few counts. The chain employs TRBV7-8 and TRBJ1-4; 8 nucleotides align to TRBD1. The CDR3 spans 14 residues. V shed 1 base and J 10 bases; nucleotides not matched to a gene: 5. Germline V CDR1 and CDR2: SGHVS, FQNEAQ. The CDR3 region is CASSLGNRGGKLFF. The CDR3 nucleotides are TGTGCCAGCAGCTTAGGAAACAGGGGGGGAAAACTGTTTTTT.

This clonotype was counted a few times. V and J are TRBV6-1 and TRBJ2-1; TRBD1 matches at 7 bases. Losses at the gene ends were 8 bases for V and 1 base for J; bases not matched to a gene: 2. This CDR3 spans 13 amino acids. Germline CDR1 and CDR2: MNHNS and SASEGT. The CDR3 here is CASVRGSYNEQFF. Written as DNA, the CDR3 is TGTGCCAGCGTCAGGGGGTCCTACAATGAGCAGTTCTTC.

V is TRBV5-8 and J is TRBJ1-1; D not certain. The CDR3 sequence is 14 residues long. The ends were cut back, 1 base at V and 3 bases at J, with 10 bases in the middle. Germline CDR1 and CDR2: SGHTS and YDEGEE. The CDR3 region is CASSLWRSHTEAFF. CDR3 DNA sequence: TGTGCCAGCAGCTTGTGGAGGAGTCACACTGAAGCTTTCTTT.

The chain couples TRBV9 to TRBJ2-1; 10 positions agree with TRBD2. Germline V gene sequence: CDR1 SGDLS, CDR2 YYNGEE. This CDR3 has 15 amino acids. V lost 0 bases and J lost 6; bases outside the gene matches: 3. CDR3 bases: TGTGCCAGCAGCGTAGGGGTAGCGGGGGGCAATGAGCAGTTCTTC. It specifies CASSVGVAGGNEQFF.

Ten or more counts support this clonotype. The chain carries TRBV7-2 and TRBJ2-2, with TRBD2 matching 10 bases. Germline loops: CDR1 SGHTA, CDR2 FQGNSA. Losses at the gene ends were 1 base for V and 1 base for J; bases not matched to a gene: 3. The CDR3 sequence is 17 residues long. The CDR3 here is CASSLGPSGGNTGELFF. The DNA of the CDR3 is TGTGCCAGCAGCTTAGGTCCTAGCGGGGGGAACACCGGGGAGCTGTTTTTT.

A note on this clonotype: A much larger clone differs from this one at a single base, so this may be a read error. No conserved phenylalanine or tryptophan is present at the end of the CDR3, so a read error is the likely explanation. This chain connects TRBV7-2 to TRBJ1-2; D perhaps matches TRBD1 (5 bases). Trimming removed 4 bases at V and 6 bases at J, with 18 bases between. The CDR3 runs 15 residues. Germline-derived CDR1 and CDR2 are SGHTA and FQGNSA. The CDR3 is CASSSSGARADGYTI. The CDR3 nucleotides read TGTGCCAGCAGCTCGTCCGGGGCCAGGGCTGATGGCTACACCATC.

V gene TRBV2 combines with J gene TRBJ2-7; 13 bases align to TRBD2. The V gene's germline CDR1 is SNHLY and CDR2 FYNNEI. The CDR3 length is 18 residues. J lost 0 bases, V lost 8 bases, and 13 bases had no gene match. The CDR3: CASPPRGTSGESSYEQYF. CDR3 coding DNA: TGTGCCAGCCCCCCCCGTGGGACTAGCGGGGAGAGCTCCTACGAGCAGTACTTC. Complete variable domain (other parts from reference TRBV2 and TRBJ2-7): EPEVTQTPSHQVTQMGQEVILRCVPISNHLYFYWYRQILGQKVEFLVSFYNNEISEKSEIFDDQFSVERPDGSNFTLKIRSTKLEDSAMYFCASPPRGTSGESSYEQYFGPGTRLTVT.

Concerning this clonotype: A much bigger clone sits one base away, suggesting this may be a read error. The CDR3 loop is CASSSWGAGADTQYF. The CDR3 DNA is TGTGCCAGCAGCTCCTGGGGAGCGGGGGCGGATACGCAGTATTTT. The chain employs TRBV11-1 and TRBJ2-3; 8 nucleotides line up with TRBD2. The CDR3 contains 15 residues. Germline V gene data show CDR1 as SGHAT and CDR2 as FQDESV (reference sequence). The V and J ends lost 4 bases and 6 bases, in that order; junction bases with no gene match: 9.

The CDR3 here is CASGLITGTGFSSYNSPLHF. As DNA, the CDR3 is TGTGCTAGTGGTTTGATTACAGGGACAGGTTTTAGCTCCTATAATTCACCCCTCCACTTT. The rearrangement links TRBV12-5 to TRBJ1-6; 8 bases map to TRBD1. J gave up 0 bases and V 2 bases, and 12 bases lay outside the gene matches. The CDR3 loop spans 20 amino acids. Germline CDR1 LGHNT, CDR2 FRNRAP.